The entry below describes one TCR beta chain. As yet, its antigen is unknown. The sample is drawn from a study of metastatic and nonmetastatic thyroid tumors. Study details: Where malignant and benign thyroid patients were concerned, repertoires were compared across blood and tumor or nodule tissue. Points from the study as a whole: Reports indicated that malignant thyroid tumors showed significantly higher TCR beta diversity than benign nodules did, in blood and tumor.

In the original workflow: Clinicopathological groups of papillary thyroid cancer showed CDR3 differences that were used to build a distant-metastasis classifier. Using MiXCR, TCRdb reanalyzed the PCR reads. For this entry, the V and J calls and clone size follow TCRdb and not the study's own pipeline. Of just under 4,000 clones in the sample, 22% were seen once. Each patient went into thyroid surgery without having received any treatment. This CDR3 is built from 13 residues. The germline V gene encodes CDR1 MNHNS and CDR2 SASEGT. With 6 bases removed from V and 3 bases from J, the gap between germline ends came to 11 bases.

The chain couples TRBV6-1 to TRBJ1-2; D uncertain. The TCR was taken from a male donor with papillary thyroid cancer or a benign thyroid nodule (not recorded which). Some clones in this sample may be carry-over from other donors' samples. The sample comprised tumor tissue. CDR3 DNA: TGTGCCAGCAGAGGACGTACGGACTATGGCTACACCTTC. It is translated as CASRGRTDYGYTF.